This T cell receptor beta chain was recovered during a study of T-cell memory formation after mild COVID-19. Whole-study context: Clusters of TCRs were largely donor specific.

TCR alpha and TCR beta cDNA libraries carrying sample barcodes and UMIs were produced by 5'RACE using constant-segment primers. TCRdb reanalysed the 5' RACE reads using MiXCR and keeps one entry per CDR3 protein. The table records roughly 110,000 distinct CDR3 sequences, 12% of them present only once. Notes on the study in general: Researchers report contracting CD4+ clones mostly in CM and EM, with CD8+ clones in EMRA.

Germline-derived CDR1 and CDR2 are DFQATT and SNEGSKA (reference sequence). The CDR3 is 15 residues long. The germline V and J ends were trimmed by 1 base and 7 bases, with 17 bases remaining between them. As to this clonotype: Its matching antigen is unknown.

Sequenced input: PBMCs or a T cell subset sorted from them (not recorded which). The chain couples TRBV20-1 to TRBJ2-4; tentative D call: TRBD2 (6 bases). This clonotype was obtained from an adult woman who had mild COVID-19 (a few samples of this study predate the infection). Cell type and time point are not known. The CDR3 region has the DNA TGCAGTGCTAGAGCCGGCTCGGGGGACGGGAACATTCAGTACTTC. Translation gives CSARAGSGDGNIQYF.